Included here is one TCR beta chain sequence, with context. No antigen is known for it. This entry belongs to a study of T cell repertoires in ileal Crohn's disease. Study context: Every patient was operated on for stricturing (about 60%) or penetrating (39%) complications.

Broader study findings: Compared with non-smokers, active smokers at surgery showed more clonal expansions. Mucosal expansions were suggested to be mainly CD8 T cells.

In germline, CDR1 is KGHSH, CDR2 LQKENI. V lost 3 bases and J lost 4, with 16 bases in between. This CDR3 is 15 amino acids long. TCRB immunosequencing input was about 0.55 micrograms of biopsy DNA per sample. Libraries were prepared by immunoSEQ multiplex PCR; TCRdb keeps only in-frame clonotypes and omits some of them. Of some 17,000 clones listed, just over 70% are singletons. The chain links TRBV18 to TRBJ2-7; TRBD1 is a possible D gene (7 bases). The receptor comes from an adult with Crohn's disease. Sequencing was done on a sample of ileal tissue. CDR3 sequence: CASSPEQGGLYEQYF. CDR3 DNA sequence: TGTGCCAGCTCACCGGAGCAGGGGGGCCTATACGAGCAGTACTTC.